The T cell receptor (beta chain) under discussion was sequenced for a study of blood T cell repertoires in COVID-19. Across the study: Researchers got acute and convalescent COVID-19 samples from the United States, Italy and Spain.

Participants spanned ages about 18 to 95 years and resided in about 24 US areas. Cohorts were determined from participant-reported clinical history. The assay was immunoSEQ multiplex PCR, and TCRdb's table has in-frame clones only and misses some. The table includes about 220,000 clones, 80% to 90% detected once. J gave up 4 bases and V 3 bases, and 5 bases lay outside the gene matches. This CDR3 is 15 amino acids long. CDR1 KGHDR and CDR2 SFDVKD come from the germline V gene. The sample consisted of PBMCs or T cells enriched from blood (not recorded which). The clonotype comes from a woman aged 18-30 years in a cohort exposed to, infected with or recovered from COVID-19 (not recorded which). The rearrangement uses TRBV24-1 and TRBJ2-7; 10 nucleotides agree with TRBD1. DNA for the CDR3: TGTGCCACCAGTGATCCCGGGACAGGGGTATACGAGCAGTACTTC. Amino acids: CATSDPGTGVYEQYF.